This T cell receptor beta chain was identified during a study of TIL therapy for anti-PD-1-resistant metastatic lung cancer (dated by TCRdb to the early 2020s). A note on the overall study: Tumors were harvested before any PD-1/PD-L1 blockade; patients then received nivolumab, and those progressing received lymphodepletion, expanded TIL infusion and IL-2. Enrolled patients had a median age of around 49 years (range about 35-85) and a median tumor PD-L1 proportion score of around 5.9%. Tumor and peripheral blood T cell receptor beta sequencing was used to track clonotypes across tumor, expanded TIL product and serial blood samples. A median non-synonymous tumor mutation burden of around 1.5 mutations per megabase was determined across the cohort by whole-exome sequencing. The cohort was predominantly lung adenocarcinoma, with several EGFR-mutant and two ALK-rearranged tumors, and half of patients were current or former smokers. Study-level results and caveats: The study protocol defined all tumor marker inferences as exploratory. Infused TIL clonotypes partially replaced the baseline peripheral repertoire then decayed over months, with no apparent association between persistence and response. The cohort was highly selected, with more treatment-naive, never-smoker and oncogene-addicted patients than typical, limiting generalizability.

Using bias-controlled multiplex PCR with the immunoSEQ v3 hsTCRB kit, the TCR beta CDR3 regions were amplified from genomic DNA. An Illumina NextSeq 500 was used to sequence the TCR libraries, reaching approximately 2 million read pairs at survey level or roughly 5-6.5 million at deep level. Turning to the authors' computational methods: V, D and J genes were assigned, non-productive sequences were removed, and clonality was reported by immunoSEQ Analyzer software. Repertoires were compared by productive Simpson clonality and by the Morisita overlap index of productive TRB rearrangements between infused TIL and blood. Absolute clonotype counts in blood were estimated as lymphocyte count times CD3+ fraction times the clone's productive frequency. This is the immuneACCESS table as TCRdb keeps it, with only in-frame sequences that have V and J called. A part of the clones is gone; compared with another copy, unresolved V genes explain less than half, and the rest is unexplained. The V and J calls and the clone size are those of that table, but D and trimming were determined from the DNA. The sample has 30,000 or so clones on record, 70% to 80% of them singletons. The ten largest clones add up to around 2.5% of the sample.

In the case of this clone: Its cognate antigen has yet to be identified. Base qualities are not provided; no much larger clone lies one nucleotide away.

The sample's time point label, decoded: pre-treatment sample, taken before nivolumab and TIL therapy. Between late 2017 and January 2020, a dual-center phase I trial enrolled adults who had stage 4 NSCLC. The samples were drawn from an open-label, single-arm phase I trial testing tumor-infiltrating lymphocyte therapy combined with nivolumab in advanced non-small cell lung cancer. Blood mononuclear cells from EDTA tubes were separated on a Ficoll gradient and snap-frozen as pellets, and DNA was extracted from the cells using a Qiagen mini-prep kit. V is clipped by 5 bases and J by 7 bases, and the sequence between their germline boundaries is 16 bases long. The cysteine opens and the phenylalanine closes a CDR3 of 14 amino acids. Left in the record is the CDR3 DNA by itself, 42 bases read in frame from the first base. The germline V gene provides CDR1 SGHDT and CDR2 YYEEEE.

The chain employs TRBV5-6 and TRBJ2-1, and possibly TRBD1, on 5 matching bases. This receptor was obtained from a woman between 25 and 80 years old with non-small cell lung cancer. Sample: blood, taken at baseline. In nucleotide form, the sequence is TGTGCCAGCAGTCCTCCGTGGACAAGGAATGAGCAGTTCTTC. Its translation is CASSPPWTRNEQFF.